This T cell receptor (beta chain) was recovered during a study of blood T cell repertoires in COVID-19. V dropped 5 bases and J dropped 7 bases, with 13 bases sitting between them. CDR3 length equals 13 residues. Germline values: CDR1 MGHRA, CDR2 YSYEKL. The data were produced by immunoSEQ multiplex PCR, yet TCRdb's version contains in-frame clones alone and is incomplete. The sample has 55,000 to 80,000 clones; around four fifths are singletons. The sequenced material came from peripheral blood. The origin of this receptor is a man aged 50 to 59 with active COVID-19. The chain carries TRBV4-1 and TRBJ2-3; possible D gene TRBD2, 6 bases. In nucleotides, the CDR3 is TGCGCCAGCAGCTTATCACGGGGGAATACGCAGTATTTT. Translation gives CASSLSRGNTQYF.